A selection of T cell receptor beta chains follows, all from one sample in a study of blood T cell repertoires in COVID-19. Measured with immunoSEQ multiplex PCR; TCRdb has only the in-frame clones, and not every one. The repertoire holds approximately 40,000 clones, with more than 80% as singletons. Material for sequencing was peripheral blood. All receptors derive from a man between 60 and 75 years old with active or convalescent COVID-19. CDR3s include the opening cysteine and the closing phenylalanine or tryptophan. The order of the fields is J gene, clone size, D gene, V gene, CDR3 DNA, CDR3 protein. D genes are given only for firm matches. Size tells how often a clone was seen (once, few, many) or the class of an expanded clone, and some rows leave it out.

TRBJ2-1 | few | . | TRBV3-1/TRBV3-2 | TGTGCCAGCAGCCCGCGCATAGGGGGTGAGCAGTTCTTC | CASSPRIGGEQFF
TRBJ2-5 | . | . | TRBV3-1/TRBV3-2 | TGTGCCAGCAGCCAAGGGGGGGCGGGGGTTTTAGAGACCCAGTACTTC | CASSQGGAGVLETQYF
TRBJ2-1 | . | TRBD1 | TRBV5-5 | TGTGCCAGCAGCAGGGGGACAGGGGGCTACAATGAGCAGTTCTTC | CASSRGTGGYNEQFF
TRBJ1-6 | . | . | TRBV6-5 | TGTGCCAGCAGTTACGACAGATTCAATTCACCCCTCCACTTT | CASSYDRFNSPLHF
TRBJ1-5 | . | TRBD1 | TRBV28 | TGTGCCAGCAGTTTTAAGTTGACAGGGGGCTCAAAAAATCAGCCCCAGCATTTT | CASSFKLTGGSKNQPQHF
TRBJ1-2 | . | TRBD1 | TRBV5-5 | TGTGCCAGCAGCTCGAAAGGACAGGATTTTTACCATGGCTACACCTTC | CASSSKGQDFYHGYTF
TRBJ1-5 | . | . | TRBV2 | TGTGCCAGCAGTACGGACAGCTTCAATCAGCCCCAGCATTTT | CASSTDSFNQPQHF
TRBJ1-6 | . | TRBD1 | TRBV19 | TGTGCCAGTAGTACCGACAGGGGGCAAAGCTCACCCCTCCACTTT | CASSTDRGQSSPLHF
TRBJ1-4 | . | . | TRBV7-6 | TGTGCCAGCAGCTCGCAGGGAGGACAAGAGGAAAAACTGTTTTTT | CASSSQGGQEEKLFF
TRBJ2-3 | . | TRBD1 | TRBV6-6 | TGTGCCAGCAGTTTCGGACAGGGAGTGGATACGCAGTATTTT | CASSFGQGVDTQYF
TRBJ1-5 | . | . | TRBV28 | TGTGCCAGCAGTTTACAAGTGGGGGCGAGTCAGCCCCAGCATTTT | CASSLQVGASQPQHF
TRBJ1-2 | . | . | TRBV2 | TGTGCCAGCAGTGATGAGATCCTCAACTATGGCTACACCTTC | CASSDEILNYGYTF
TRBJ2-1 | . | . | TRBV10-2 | TGCGCCAGCAGGGGAATCGGGGAGCTCGGCCACAATGAGCAGTTCTTC | CASRGIGELGHNEQFF
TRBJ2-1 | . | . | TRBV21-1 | TGTGCCAGCATTGCAAAGGTAGGCGAGGGGGACAATGAGCAGTTCTTC | CASIAKVGEGDNEQFF
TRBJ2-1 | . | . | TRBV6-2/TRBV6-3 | TGTGCCAGCAGTTACTCGGGTAGACTCGACAATGAGCAGTTCTTC | CASSYSGRLDNEQFF
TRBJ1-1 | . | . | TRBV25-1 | TGTGCCAGCAGTCAATCCGCCACAGGGACGGTGTGGAACACTGAAGCTTTCTTT | CASSQSATGTVWNTEAFF
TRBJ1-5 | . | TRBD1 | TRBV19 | TGTGCCAGTAGTATCAGACAGGGAAGGGCTGGCAATCAGCCCCAGCATTTT | CASSIRQGRAGNQPQHF
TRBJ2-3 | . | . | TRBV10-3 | TGTGCCATCAGTGAGGGTAGGGGCAGGGGTACTTCAGATACGCAGTATTTT | CAISEGRGRGTSDTQYF
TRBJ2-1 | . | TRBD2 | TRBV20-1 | TGCAGTGCTAGTGAGCGGGACGCCTACAATGAGCAGTTCTTC | CSASERDAYNEQFF
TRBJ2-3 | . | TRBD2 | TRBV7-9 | TGTGCCAGCAGCTTTGCAGCGGGAGGGATCACAGATACGCAGTATTTT | CASSFAAGGITDTQYF
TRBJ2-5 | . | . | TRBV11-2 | TGTGCCAGCAGCTCATACTTCTCTGAGTACCAAGAGACCCAGTACTTC | CASSSYFSEYQETQYF
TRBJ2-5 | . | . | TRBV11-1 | TGTGCCAGCAGCACTCAAGAGACCCAGTACTTC | CASSTQETQYF
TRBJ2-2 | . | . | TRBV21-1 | TGTGCCAGCAGCAAATTGAGGACAGGTAAGGGCACCGGGGAGCTGTTTTTT | CASSKLRTGKGTGELFF